Presented here are 19 T cell receptor beta chains from one specimen sequenced in a study of CD8 T cells in ankylosing spondylitis. MiXCR, run by TCRdb on the 5' RACE reads, gives a single entry per CDR3 protein. The repertoire has some 140,000 distinct CDR3 sequences, around 6.6% of them found once; the top ten carry 9.5% to 15%. Sequenced sample: blood, either unsorted or a sorted T cell fraction (not recorded which). The receptor set was obtained from a female donor with ankylosing spondylitis or in good health (not recorded which).

This clonotype was observed at least ten times. This sequence joins TRBV11-1 and TRBJ2-1; D not certain. CDR1 and CDR2 (germline): SGHAT, FQDESV (reference sequence). The V and J ends lost 5 bases and 7 bases respectively, with 18 bases between them. This CDR3 has 15 residues. The CDR3 bases are TGTGCCAGCAGCCCTCAGGCAAGGAGACCGAATGAGCAGTTCTTC. Translated: CASSPQARRPNEQFF.

The sample holds many counts of this clonotype. V is TRBV5-5 and J is TRBJ1-1; TRBD1 matches at 8 bases. The V segment lost 4 bases and the J segment 4 bases; nucleotides outside the gene matches: 9. Germline CDR1 reads SGHKS; CDR2 reads YYEKEE (reference sequence). The CDR3 runs 15 residues. The CDR3 reads CASSEPGQGGTEAFF. Written as DNA, the CDR3 is TGTGCCAGCAGCGAACCTGGACAGGGAGGCACTGAAGCTTTCTTT. Supplemented by reference TRBV5-5 and TRBJ1-1, the full variable domain reads DAGVTQSPTHLIKTRGQQVTLRCSPISGHKSVSWYQQVLGQGPQFIFQYYEKEERGRGNFPDRFSARQFPNYSSELNVNALLLGDSALYLCASSEPGQGGTEAFFGQGTRLTVV.

This clonotype was observed at least ten times. The chain uses TRBV5-1 and TRBJ1-5; TRBD1 agrees at 7 bases. After removal of 4 bases from V and 5 bases from J, the junction contained 9 bases not matched to a gene. The CDR3 contains 15 residues. The germline V gene has CDR1 SGHRS and CDR2 YFSETQ. CDR3 in amino acids: CASSRPGTDYQPQHF. DNA of the CDR3: TGCGCCAGCAGCCGACCCGGGACAGATTATCAGCCCCAGCATTTT.

CDR3 region: CASTRDRGPTEAFF. In DNA, the CDR3 is TGTGCCAGCACCAGGGACAGGGGGCCAACTGAAGCTTTCTTT. The chain carries TRBV2 and TRBJ1-1; 12 bases are shared with TRBD1. The CDR3 length is 14 residues. Losses at the gene ends were 7 bases for V and 5 bases for J; bases not matched to a gene: 5. Germline loops: CDR1 SNHLY, CDR2 FYNNEI.

This clonotype was recorded a few times. A read error may produce the germline difference seen at one junction end. The rearrangement links TRBV3-1 to TRBJ2-7; 8 bases match TRBD2. Per germline, CDR1 LGHDT and CDR2 YNNKEL (reference sequence). The CDR3 consists of 15 residues. CDR3 DNA: TGTGCCAGCTGCCATGCAGCGGGGGAGTACTACGAGCAGTACTTC. Translation gives CASCHAAGEYYEQYF.

In its sample, this clonotype was seen many times. This rearrangement joins TRBV20-1 to TRBJ2-2; 11 bases agree with TRBD2. In germline, CDR1 is DFQATT, CDR2 SNEGSKA (reference sequence). The V gene end was trimmed by 3 bases and the J gene end by 3 bases; junction bases not matched to a gene: 6. The CDR3 spans 16 residues. The CDR3 region has the DNA TGCAGTGCTAGTAGTCCTAGCGGGGGGTACACCGGGGAGCTGTTTTTT. The encoded protein is CSASSPSGGYTGELFF.

This chain joins TRBV11-2 and TRBJ1-1; D unclear. V lost 5 bases and J 7 bases, leaving 17 bases between the germline ends. This CDR3 is built from 14 residues. CDR1 SGHAT and CDR2 FQNNGV come from the germline V gene. CDR3 nucleotide sequence: TGTGCCAGCAGCCCCTCGGCCAGGCCGGTTGAAGCTTTCTTT. Protein product: CASSPSARPVEAFF.

This clonotype has ten or more counts. The chain recombines TRBV20-1 with TRBJ2-1; a possible D gene is TRBD2 (6 bases). CDR3 length: 16 residues. Trimming stripped 5 bases from V and 7 bases from J, with 24 bases between. Germline-derived CDR1 and CDR2 are DFQATT and SNEGSKA (reference sequence). The CDR3 spells CSALGRQGVTLNEQFF. CDR3 nucleotide sequence: TGCAGTGCTCTGGGGAGGCAGGGTGTGACTCTAAATGAGCAGTTCTTC.

There are many counts of this clonotype. CDR3 region: CASSQGLFGLAGYNEQFF. DNA of the CDR3: TGCGCCAGCAGCCAAGGCTTGTTCGGACTAGCGGGGTACAATGAGCAGTTCTTC. The chain is built from TRBV4-1 and TRBJ2-1, with 12 nucleotides matching TRBD2. V lost 1 base to trimming and J lost 4 bases; unmatched junction nucleotides: 8. The CDR3 sequence is 18 residues long. Germline values: CDR1 MGHRA, CDR2 YSYEKL.

The sample holds many counts of this clonotype. This chain joins TRBV4-3 and TRBJ2-3, with D uncertain. CDR1 is LGHNA and CDR2 is YSLEER in the germline V gene. The V end lost 2 bases, the J end lost 4 bases, and 7 bases lay between the germline ends. The length of the CDR3 is 13 residues. Here the CDR3 reads CASSQREADTQYF. The CDR3 DNA sequence: TGCGCCAGCAGCCAAAGAGAGGCAGATACGCAGTATTTT.

The table lists this clonotype with many counts. This chain joins TRBV5-1 and TRBJ1-2; D call uncertain. CDR1 is SGHRS and CDR2 is YFSETQ in the germline V gene. Trimming shortened V by 0 bases and J by 7 bases, and 7 bases separated the two germline ends. The CDR3 has 12 residues. DNA for the CDR3: TGCGCCAGCAGCTTGGAGGGTAGTGGCTACACCTTC. Translating it yields CASSLEGSGYTF.

This clonotype occurred many times. The CDR3 region is CASSPPQGNTEAFF. The CDR3 nucleotides are TGTGCCAGCAGCCCCCCACAAGGGAACACTGAAGCTTTCTTT. The chain couples TRBV6-1 to TRBJ1-1; D not resolved. This CDR3 comprises 14 residues. Trimming took off 6 bases at V and 1 base at J, with 12 bases between the two ends. Germline assignment: CDR1 MNHNS and CDR2 SASEGT.

This clonotype was picked up many times. The chain recombines TRBV6-2 or TRBV6-3 with TRBJ2-2, with TRBD2 matching 9 bases. V shed 11 bases, J shed 4 bases, and the junction held 8 bases outside the gene matches. The CDR3 consists of 14 residues. Germline CDR1 MNHEY, CDR2 SVGEGT. The DNA for the CDR3 is TGTGCCTGCGGGGGACTAGCCGGCACCGGGGAGCTGTTTTTT. Encoded protein: CACGGLAGTGELFF.

There are many counts of this clonotype. This rearrangement joins TRBV20-1 to TRBJ1-2, with 12 bases identical to TRBD1. Trimming at V came to 3 bases and at J to 3 bases, leaving 8 bases not matched to a gene. The CDR3 consists of 16 residues. Germline CDR1 is DFQATT and CDR2 is SNEGSKA (reference sequence). Here the CDR3 reads CSARRGQGAPDYGYTF. The CDR3 region has the DNA TGCAGTGCTAGGAGGGGACAGGGGGCGCCGGACTATGGCTACACCTTC.

At least ten counts were recorded for this clonotype. V usage is TRBV5-1 and J usage is TRBJ1-1; no definite D call. The CDR3 runs 13 residues. With 4 bases removed from V and 3 bases from J, the gap between germline ends came to 10 bases. CDR1 is SGHRS and CDR2 is YFSETQ in the germline V gene. The CDR3 region has the DNA TGCGCCAGCAGCCTCTTAAGTGACACTGAAGCTTTCTTT. Translation gives CASSLLSDTEAFF.

This clonotype was detected many times. This sequence joins TRBV29-1 and TRBJ2-7; D gene ambiguous. The CDR3 consists of 10 residues. Trimming removed 2 bases from V and 8 bases from J, with 7 bases in between. CDR1 is SQVTM, CDR2 ANQGSEA, per germline. The CDR3 DNA reads as TGCAGCGTTGAATTTGGCCAGCAGTACTTC. Protein product: CSVEFGQQYF.

This clonotype occurred many times. The chain combines TRBV20-1 with TRBJ2-5; TRBD2 is a possible D gene (5 bases). The CDR3 has 12 residues. Per germline, CDR1 DFQATT and CDR2 SNEGSKA (reference sequence). V was trimmed by 3 bases and J by 5 bases, leaving 10 bases between them. The CDR3 reads CSASRGLETQYF. The CDR3 nucleotides read TGCAGTGCTAGTCGCGGGCTGGAGACCCAGTACTTC.

The V gene is TRBV15, the J gene TRBJ2-5; D possibly uses TRBD1 or TRBD2 (5 bases each). Germline lookup yields CDR1 LNHNV and CDR2 YYDKDF (reference sequence). V lost 1 base and J lost 5, with 11 bases in between. The CDR3 is 14 residues long. CDR3 loop: CATSRGGTGETQYF. CDR3 in DNA: TGTGCCACCAGCAGAGGGGGGACGGGGGAGACCCAGTACTTC.

This clonotype was counted many times. This chain's CDR3 is CASSRDNSETQYF. CDR3 in DNA: TGTGCCAGCAGCCGAGACAATTCCGAGACCCAGTACTTC. V usage is TRBV7-9 and J usage is TRBJ2-5; D uncertain. Looked up from germline, CDR1 is SEHNR and CDR2 is FQNEAQ (reference sequence). V was cut by 5 bases and J by 5 bases, with 12 bases left in between. CDR3 length: 13 amino acids.